This T cell receptor (beta chain) was found in a study of shared clonotypes between healthy human individuals. Study-level findings and limits: In contrast to clonotypes shared by all four donors, non-shared clonotypes had lower generation probabilities.

The V end was cut by 3 bases, the J end by 5 bases, with 3 bases between. This CDR3 comprises 10 residues. CDR1 and CDR2 from the germline V gene are DFQATT and SNEGSKA (reference sequence). This clone has a handful of counts. What it recognizes is unknown. Other DNA sequences from this sample encode an identical CDR3 as well. Every immunoSEQ plate was one replicate of a subset's evenly spread DNA. The authors' processing: ImmunoSEQ only sent back junction sequences with no quality scores, so filtering was done differently. TCRdb keeps only in-frame clones here, not all; method: immunoSEQ multiplex PCR. V and J calls and clone size follow that table, whereas D and trimming were derived from the DNA. The sample shows 2,100,000 or so clones, about 94% of them seen only once.

What was sequenced was naive CD4+ T cells sorted from blood. Subset reported: CD45RA+ positively selected. The rearrangement links TRBV20-1 to TRBJ2-3; D gene ambiguous. This receptor was obtained from a young man in good health. The CDR3 DNA is TGCAGTGCTAGTATAGATACGCAGTATTTT. Translated, it gives CSASIDTQYF.